This TCR delta chain was recorded in a study of Vδ1+ human thymocytes. Sequences come from RNA converted to cDNA by reverse transcription. CDR3 amplicons came from multiplex PCR with pooled V-gene forward and constant-region reverse primers. TCRdb re-processed the multiplex PCR reads using CATT. This table has about 54,000 delta-chain clones, more than 15% appearing once. Germline CDR1 and CDR2: TSWWSYY and QGS. The V gene lost 0 bases and the J gene lost 0 bases, with 35 bases spanning the gap. This CDR3 region has 24 residues. A few counts support this clone. Its antigen is unknown. Findings of the study overall: Thymic TRG and TRD repertoires appeared highly polyclonal, with Gaussian CDR3 length distributions. Despite high sort purity, about a fifth of thymic T cell receptor delta sequences were Vdelta2. Many TRG clonotypes were shared between donors; TRD repertoires were essentially private.

This receptor was obtained from a boy younger than two who had congenital heart surgery. The V gene is TRDV1, the J gene TRDJ1; the D gene is possibly TRDD2 (5 bases). The sample comprised Vdelta1+ gamma-delta thymocytes from the thymus. Described subset: FACS-sorted CD3+ TCRalphabeta- TCRVdelta1+ TCRVdelta2- thymocytes. The CDR3 DNA follows: TGTGCTCTTGGGGAACTCGTCCCGTTCCTCCAAGAGAGGATGTGGATCACGTACACCGATAAACTCATCTTT. As protein: CALGELVPFLQERMWITYTDKLIF.